The 26 T cell receptor beta chains reported below all come from one sample, sequenced in a study of T cells in Graves' hyperthyroidism and ophthalmopathy. Regions amplified from RNA transcripts were the TCR beta CDR3 regions. During a first-round RT-PCR of the TCR CDR3, the HTBI primer set was used. Each CDR3 protein gets one entry after TCRdb re-called the multiplex PCR reads with MiXCR. Of approximately 320,000 distinct CDR3 sequences in the sample, over 15% were seen once. Material for sequencing was blood. Every receptor here comes from a man aged 25 to 40 with Graves' hyperthyroidism.

This clonotype was counted only a few times. The rearrangement joins TRBV29-1 to TRBJ1-5; D uncertain. V lost 3 bases, J lost 7 bases, and 16 bases lay in between. The germline CDR1 and CDR2 sequences are SQVTM and ANQGSEA. The CDR3 length is 14 residues. The CDR3 reads CSVERGFRGQPQHF. The CDR3, as DNA: TGCAGCGTTGAGCGCGGGTTCCGAGGGCAGCCCCAGCATTTT.

This clonotype was observed a few times. The chain carries TRBV3-1 and TRBJ2-7; the D gene is possibly TRBD2 (7 bases). V lost 1 base, J lost 4 bases, and 14 bases lay in between. This CDR3 is built from 15 residues. Germline V gene sequence: CDR1 LGHDT, CDR2 YNNKEL (reference sequence). CDR3 in amino acids: CASSQGGSGTYEQYF. The CDR3 DNA reads as TGTGCCAGCAGCCAAGGAGGGAGCGGGACATACGAGCAGTACTTC.

CDR3 residues: CASSSRTGAYEQYF. CDR3 coding DNA: TGCGCCAGCAGCTCGCGGACAGGGGCCTACGAGCAGTACTTC. J is TRBJ2-7 and V is TRBV5-1; 9 bases align to TRBD1. The CDR3 totals 14 residues. V lost 3 bases and J lost 2; bases outside the gene matches: 3. The germline CDR1 and CDR2 sequences are SGHRS and YFSETQ.

In the case of this clonotype: The germline gene is not matched at one end of the junction; a read error may be the cause. CDR3 sequence: CASARPGTGKEAQYF. CDR3 coding DNA: TGTGCCAGCGCCCGTCCCGGGACAGGCAAAGAGGCCCAGTACTTC. This sequence joins TRBV28 and TRBJ2-5; 8 nucleotides align to TRBD1. CDR3 size: 15 residues. Germline CDR1 reads MDHEN; CDR2 reads SYDVKM.

This clonotype appeared many times. CDR3 sequence reads: CASSFGSGTGVTQYF. The CDR3 nucleotides read TGTGCCAGCAGTTTCGGTTCTGGGACAGGGGTTACGCAGTACTTC. The genes are TRBV12-3 or TRBV12-4 and TRBJ2-7; the match to TRBD1 covers 10 bases. This CDR3 spans 15 amino acids. The trim removed 3 bases at V and 9 bases at J, leaving 11 bases unmatched.

This clonotype was detected only a few times. The chain joins TRBV10-2 to TRBJ1-2; tentatively, D is TRBD1 (5 bases). CDR3 size: 12 residues. CDR1 WSHSY and CDR2 SAAADI come from the germline V gene. The ends were cut back, 0 bases at V and 7 bases at J, with 6 bases in the middle. CDR3 loop: CASSESGLGYTF. The CDR3 bases are TGCGCCAGCAGTGAGTCGGGGCTTGGCTACACCTTC.

As regards this clonotype: Sequence at one end of the junction differs from germline and may be a read error. V usage is TRBV20-1 and J usage is TRBJ2-1; 16 nucleotides match TRBD2. The CDR3 sequence is 14 residues long. Germline lookup yields CDR1 DFQATT and CDR2 SNEGSKA (reference sequence). The CDR3 DNA follows: TGCAGTGCCGGGACTAGCGGGAGGGTAAATGGGCAGTTCTTC. This sequence encodes CSAGTSGRVNGQFF.

J is TRBJ2-7 and V is TRBV20-1; 7 bases match TRBD2. The ends lost 7 bases at V and 4 bases at J; junction bases unmatched: 13. This CDR3 is 14 amino acids long. Germline V gene data show CDR1 as DFQATT and CDR2 as SNEGSKA (reference sequence). CDR3 amino acids: CSVVGGVDSYEQYF. In DNA, the CDR3 is TGCAGTGTTGTGGGGGGGGTAGACAGTTACGAGCAGTACTTC.

This clonotype was seen a few times. V gene TRBV4-1 combines with J gene TRBJ2-7; TRBD1 is a possible D gene (5 bases). The CDR3 spans 17 residues. V was shortened by 1 base and J by 0 bases, with 16 bases between the two germline ends. Germline V gene sequence: CDR1 MGHRA, CDR2 YSYEKL. This chain's CDR3 is CASSQGARGRASYEQYF. CDR3 sequence (DNA): TGCGCCAGCAGCCAAGGGGCAAGGGGAAGGGCCTCCTACGAGCAGTACTTC.

This clonotype has a count of ten or more. This rearrangement joins TRBV6-1 to TRBJ1-5; 7 positions match TRBD1. The CDR3 has 13 amino acids. Per germline, CDR1 MNHNS and CDR2 SASEGT. Trimming cost V 6 bases and J 7 bases; bases outside gene matches: 6. CDR3: CASRNRGGQPQHF. For the CDR3, the DNA is TGTGCCAGCAGGAACAGGGGCGGGCAGCCCCAGCATTTT.

In its sample, this clonotype was seen many times. The rearrangement links TRBV6-6 to TRBJ1-5; D ambiguous. Trimming pared 0 bases from V and 1 base from J, leaving 7 bases between. CDR3 length: 15 residues. In germline, CDR1 is MNHNY, CDR2 SVGAGI (reference sequence). The CDR3 reads CASSYSPGSNQPQHF. The CDR3 DNA reads as TGTGCCAGCAGTTACTCACCGGGGAGCAATCAGCCCCAGCATTTT.

This clonotype was seen more than once but under ten times. This chain uses TRBV9 with TRBJ2-3; 11 bases fit TRBD2. The CDR3 loop spans 17 amino acids. Per the germline V gene, CDR1 is SGDLS and CDR2 is YYNGEE. The V and J ends lost 0 bases and 3 bases, in that order; junction bases with no gene match: 6. The chain's CDR3 is CASSVGGASGRTDTQYF. The DNA of the CDR3 is TGTGCCAGCAGCGTAGGGGGGGCTAGCGGGAGGACAGATACGCAGTATTTT.

The rearrangement joins TRBV7-3 to TRBJ1-1, with TRBD1 as a possible D gene (6 bases). The length of the CDR3 is 15 residues. Trimming pared 0 bases from V and 1 base from J, leaving 9 bases between. Looked up from germline, CDR1 is SGHTA and CDR2 is FQGTGA. CDR3 residues: CASSLTGAENTEAFF. For the CDR3, the DNA is TGTGCCAGCAGCTTAACGGGGGCGGAGAACACTGAAGCTTTCTTT.

This clonotype was observed a few times. The chain is built from TRBV12-3 or TRBV12-4 and TRBJ2-3; perhaps TRBD1 as D (5 bases). This CDR3 is built from 14 residues. V was cut by 2 bases and J by 4 bases, with 10 bases left in between. The CDR3 DNA is TGTGCCAGCAGTTTAAGGGGCAAGTCAGATACGCAGTATTTT. It specifies CASSLRGKSDTQYF.

This clonotype came up many times. V gene TRBV28 combines with J gene TRBJ2-3; D is unclear. Trimming cost V 1 base and J 5 bases, with 7 bases left between them. From germline, CDR1 is MDHEN and CDR2 SYDVKM. The CDR3 extends over 13 amino acids. The CDR3 loop is CASSLSPIDTQYF. CDR3 coding DNA: TGTGCCAGCAGTTTATCCCCAATAGATACGCAGTATTTT.

This sequence joins TRBV25-1 and TRBJ2-7, with D possibly being TRBD1 or TRBD2 (5 bases each). Between the trimmed V and J ends, which lost 2 bases and 3 bases, there was a span of 8 bases. Germline CDR1 and CDR2: MGHDK and SYGVNS. The CDR3 sequence is 13 residues long. CDR3 region: CASSEQGDYEQYF. The CDR3 bases are TGTGCCAGCAGTGAACAGGGAGACTACGAGCAGTACTTC.

In its sample, this clonotype was seen many times. The chain couples TRBV28 to TRBJ2-7; 8 nucleotides line up with TRBD2. Germline CDR1 reads MDHEN; CDR2 reads SYDVKM. J lost 2 bases, V lost 7 bases, and 10 bases had no gene match. This CDR3 is 15 amino acids long. CDR3 residues: CASMSGGGLAYEQYF. In DNA, the CDR3 is TGTGCCAGCATGAGCGGCGGGGGGCTAGCCTACGAGCAGTACTTC. Supplemented by reference TRBV28 and TRBJ2-7, the full variable domain reads DVKVTQSSRYLVKRTGEKVFLECVQDMDHENMFWYRQDPGLGLRLIYFSYDVKMKEKGDIPEGYSVSREKKERFSLILESASTNQTSMYLCASMSGGGLAYEQYFGPGTRLTVT.

This clonotype was seen repeatedly, ten times or more. The chain uses TRBV12-3 or TRBV12-4 and TRBJ1-1; 7 nucleotides line up with TRBD1. V lost 7 bases, J lost 0 bases, and 5 bases stayed unmatched. The CDR3 is 14 amino acids. Here the CDR3 DNA reads TGTGCCAGCAACCCGACAGGGATGAACACTGAAGCTTTCTTT. Its translation is CASNPTGMNTEAFF.

This clonotype was picked up many times. CDR3 DNA: TGTGCCAGCAGTGAATCTAGCTCGGGGACCCAGTACTTC. Its protein product is CASSESSSGTQYF. This chain links TRBV6-1 with TRBJ2-5; the D gene is possibly TRBD2 (5 bases). V was trimmed by 2 bases and J by 7 bases, leaving 11 bases between them. The CDR3 has 13 residues. Germline CDR1 reads MNHNS; CDR2 reads SASEGT.

This clonotype is a singleton in its sample. V usage is TRBV5-4 and J usage is TRBJ2-6; D not resolved. V was pared by 4 bases and J by 0 bases, with 8 bases between. The CDR3 contains 15 residues. Germline CDR1 and CDR2: SGHNT and YYREEE (reference sequence). CDR3 amino acids: CASSHLSSGANVLTF. The CDR3 bases are TGTGCCAGCAGCCACCTCAGCTCTGGGGCCAACGTCCTGACTTTC.

This clonotype was observed many times. The genes are TRBV24-1 and TRBJ2-1; tentative D call: TRBD1 (6 bases). CDR3 length equals 13 residues. V dropped 5 bases and J dropped 8 bases, with 12 bases sitting between them. Germline-derived CDR1 and CDR2 are KGHDR and SFDVKD. CDR3 in amino acids: CATSVSPGDEQFF. The DNA for the CDR3 is TGTGCCACCAGTGTCTCCCCAGGGGATGAGCAGTTCTTC.

The gene calls are TRBV19 and TRBJ2-1; no firm D call. Trimming stripped 5 bases from V and 8 bases from J, with 16 bases between. Germline V lookup: CDR1 LNHDA, CDR2 SQIVND (reference sequence). This CDR3 has 14 amino acids. CDR3 residues: CASSSMPRKDEQFF. The CDR3 coding sequence is TGTGCCAGTAGTTCCATGCCCAGAAAGGATGAGCAGTTCTTC.

This clonotype was detected many times. The rearrangement joins TRBV27 to TRBJ2-1; the D is unclear. Trimming took 8 bases from V and 4 from J, leaving 21 bases between them. CDR3 length equals 16 residues. CDR1 MNHEY and CDR2 SMNVEV come from the germline V gene (reference sequence). This chain's CDR3 is CASEGSYGTSYNEQFF. DNA of the CDR3: TGTGCCAGCGAAGGATCGTACGGAACCTCATACAATGAGCAGTTCTTC.

This clonotype was picked up a small number of times. V usage is TRBV5-1 and J usage is TRBJ1-1; D gene unclear. The germline V gene has CDR1 SGHRS and CDR2 YFSETQ. The CDR3 extends over 15 amino acids. Trimming left V 1 base short and J 6 bases short, with 16 bases between. CDR3 DNA sequence: TGCGCCAGCAGCTTGATGTCCAGCCCAATGGCTGAAGCTTTCTTT. This sequence encodes CASSLMSSPMAEAFF.

The chain uses TRBV18 and TRBJ1-1; D is perhaps TRBD1 (5 bases). CDR3 length equals 15 residues. Trimming took off 6 bases at V and 2 bases at J, with 16 bases between the two ends. Germline values: CDR1 KGHSH, CDR2 LQKENI. Here the CDR3 reads CASSLVEGKNTEAFF. The CDR3, as DNA: TGTGCCAGCTCCTTGGTTGAGGGGAAAAACACTGAAGCTTTCTTT.

J is TRBJ2-2 and V is TRBV9; 8 nucleotides align to TRBD1. The CDR3 spans 17 residues. CDR1 and CDR2 from the germline V gene are SGDLS and YYNGEE. V dropped 4 bases and J dropped 5; count of bases not matched to a gene: 13. In DNA, the CDR3 is TGTGCCAGCAGCCCCAGACCGCCGACAGGGGCTACCGGGGAGCTGTTTTTT. As protein: CASSPRPPTGATGELFF.